This TCR beta chain was documented in a study of T cell repertoires in cytomegalovirus infection (dated by TCRdb to about 2019). Regarding the complete study: The HLA type of each donor mattered for the analysis, because public TCR beta signatures pointed to carriage of CMV infection along with the matching HLA type. On the study overall, not on this receptor specifically: In both this cohort and an independent cohort of 350 or so donors, the cumulative frequency of public TCR beta family members distinguished carriers of CMV infection plus the relevant HLA type. In the ex vivo response, HLA-C-restricted CMV-specific TCR beta clonotypes were dominant, and in two of eight donors the single most frequent clonotype came from this HLA-C-restricted group.

Comments on this clonotype: Its antigen is still unknown. It has no much larger one-base neighbor in the sample; base qualities were not kept.

V has 5 bases trimmed and J has 2 bases trimmed; junction bases matching no gene number 10. Its CDR3 holds 17 amino acids, cysteine through phenylalanine. The read is trimmed to its CDR3 DNA, 51 bases read in frame from base 1. Via the germline V gene, CDR1 is MDHEN and CDR2 SYDVKM. For sequencing, an Illumina HiSeq 1500 was employed. In TCRdb, the public reads were trimmed at Q25 with fastp and aligned with MiXCR, with productive beta chains retained. Merged by CDR3 protein, the rows form single entries marked with the most common genes and DNA. Recorded for this sample are about 100,000 distinct CDR3 sequences; around 22% of them occurred a single time. The ten largest make up 39% of the sample.

In this chain, TRBV28 is recombined with TRBJ2-4; TRBD1 agrees with 9 junctional bases. This TCR came from a human donor in good health (CMV status not recorded). Some clones in this sample may be carry-over from other donors' samples. Sequenced material: CD8+ T cells from PBMCs. The CDR3 has the sequence CASSLPTGGTTKNIQYF. The base sequence is TGTGCCAGCAGTCTACCGACAGGGGGGACTACCAAAAACATTCAGTACTTC.